In this sample, the clone carrying this T cell receptor beta chain turned up a few times. These data come from a study of blood T cell repertoires in COVID-19. Study context: The United States, Italy and Spain were the sources of the acute and convalescent COVID-19 samples.

In the original processing: Scientists estimated how many nucleated cells there were by amplifying reference gene primers. TCRdb keeps only in-frame clones here, not all; method: immunoSEQ multiplex PCR. V, J and clone size are those of that table, while D and trimming were read from the DNA. This sample yields about 210,000 clones, of which about 76% are seen a single time; around 9% belongs to the top ten. CDR1 and CDR2 (germline): LGHDT, YNNKEL (reference sequence). With V trimmed by 2 bases and J by 6 bases, 2 bases remained unmatched. The CDR3 loop spans 13 amino acids. Enrollees, about 18 to 90 years old, lived in about two dozen US areas.

The J gene is TRBJ2-7, the V gene TRBV3-1 (or the pseudogene TRBV3-2); 9 positions match TRBD2. The sequenced material came from PBMCs or T cells enriched from blood (not recorded which). This TCR was recovered from a woman in her forties or fifties with acute COVID-19. The CDR3 protein is CASSQLAGSEQYF. The DNA of the CDR3 is TGTGCCAGCAGCCAACTAGCGGGGTCCGAGCAGTACTTC.